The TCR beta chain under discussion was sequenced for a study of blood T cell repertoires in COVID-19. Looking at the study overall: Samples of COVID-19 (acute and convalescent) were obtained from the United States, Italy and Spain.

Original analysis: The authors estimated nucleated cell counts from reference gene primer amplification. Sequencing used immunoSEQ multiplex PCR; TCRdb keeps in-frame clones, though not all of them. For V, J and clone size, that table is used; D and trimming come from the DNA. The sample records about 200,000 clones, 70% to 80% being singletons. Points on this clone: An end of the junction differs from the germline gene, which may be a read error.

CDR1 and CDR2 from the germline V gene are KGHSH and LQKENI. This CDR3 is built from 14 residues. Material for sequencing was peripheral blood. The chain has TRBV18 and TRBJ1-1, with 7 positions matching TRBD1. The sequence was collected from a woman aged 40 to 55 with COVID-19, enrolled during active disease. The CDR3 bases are TGTGCCAGCTCTCAGACAGGGTTGAAAACTGAAGCTTTCTTT. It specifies CASSQTGLKTEAFF.